Shown below are 19 T cell receptor beta chains from a single sample sequenced in a study of T cells in localized non-small cell lung cancer. Assay: immunoSEQ multiplex PCR; the TCRdb copy retains only in-frame clones and omits some. The sample holds over 70,000 clones, roughly 91% seen once. The source was PBMCs, collected before any cancer treatment. These TCRs come from a woman between 40 and 69 years old with stage II squamous cell lung carcinoma.

This clone showed up just once. The gene calls are TRBV4-2 and TRBJ1-1; D is perhaps TRBD1 (6 bases). Trimming removed 7 bases from V and 7 bases from J, with 16 bases in between. The CDR3 runs to 13 residues. Per the germline V gene, CDR1 is LGHNA and CDR2 is YNFKEQ. CDR3 sequence (DNA): TGTGCCAGCACCTTTAGGGGGGGTTATGAAGCTTTCTTT. This translates into CASTFRGGYEAFF.

V and J are TRBV5-6 and TRBJ1-2; D unresolved. The CDR3 spans 12 residues. Germline lookup yields CDR1 SGHDT and CDR2 YYEEEE. Trimming shortened V by 5 bases and J by 2 bases, and 7 bases separated the two germline ends. The CDR3 protein is CASSGQNYGYTF. CDR3 in DNA: TGTGCCAGCAGTGGGCAGAACTATGGCTACACCTTC.

The V call is TRBV5-4, the J call TRBJ2-7, with 8 bases matching TRBD1. J lost 6 bases, V lost 4 bases, and 3 bases had no gene match. The CDR3 length is 12 residues. Per the germline V gene, CDR1 is SGHNT and CDR2 is YYREEE (reference sequence). CDR3 sequence reads: CASSRQGPEQYF. As DNA, the CDR3 is TGTGCCAGCAGCCGACAGGGGCCCGAGCAGTACTTC. Drawing the rest from reference TRBV5-4 and TRBJ2-7, the complete variable domain is ETGVTQSPTHLIKTRGQQVTLRCSSQSGHNTVSWYQQALGQGPQFIFQYYREEENGRGNFPPRFSGLQFPNYSSELNVNALELDDSALYLCASSRQGPEQYFGPGTRLTVT.

The CDR3 coding sequence is TGCGCCAGCGCGGACAGTTTGAACACTGAAGCTTTCTTT. Residues: CASADSLNTEAFF. V usage is TRBV5-1 and J usage is TRBJ1-1, with a tentative D call TRBD1 (6 bases). Trimming shortened V by 7 bases and J by 0 bases, and 10 bases separated the two germline ends. The CDR3 extends over 13 amino acids. Germline loops: CDR1 SGHRS, CDR2 YFSETQ.

This clone has only one observation. The J gene is TRBJ1-3, the V gene TRBV6-5; D possibly corresponds to TRBD1 (5 bases). The CDR3 covers 15 residues. Germline CDR1 reads MNHEY; CDR2 reads SVGAGI. The V end was cut by 6 bases, the J end by 4 bases, with 16 bases between. CDR3 region: CASRRTGVSGNTIYF. The CDR3 region has the DNA TGTGCCAGCAGACGTACGGGGGTATCCGGAAACACCATATATTTT.

The rearrangement uses TRBV19 and TRBJ2-4; 10 bases are shared with TRBD1. Germline V gene lookup returns CDR1 LNHDA and CDR2 SQIVND (reference sequence). V was pared by 5 bases and J by 0 bases, with 13 bases of the junction left unmatched. This CDR3 contains 19 residues. The CDR3, as DNA: TGTGCCAGTAGTGACAGGGGGCCGGTCAACTTAGTAGCCAAAAACATTCAGTACTTC. This codes for CASSDRGPVNLVAKNIQYF.

The rearrangement uses TRBV30 and TRBJ2-7; a weak D match, TRBD1 (5 bases). This CDR3 region has 12 residues. V was shortened by 7 bases and J by 0 bases, with 10 bases between the two germline ends. Looked up from germline, CDR1 is GTSNPN and CDR2 is SVGIG (reference sequence). The CDR3 is CASNTGSYEQYF. Written as DNA, the CDR3 is TGTGCCTCAAACACAGGCTCCTACGAGCAGTACTTC. Using reference TRBV30 and TRBJ2-7 for the parts outside the CDR3, the full variable domain is SQTIHQWPATLVQPVGSPLSLECTVEGTSNPNLYWYRQAAGRGLQLLFYSVGIGQISSEVPQNLSASRPQDRQFILSSKKLLLSDSGFYLCASNTGSYEQYFGPGTRLTVT.

V is TRBV11-2 and J is TRBJ2-1, with 11 bases fitting TRBD2. Per the germline V gene, CDR1 is SGHAT and CDR2 is FQNNGV. Trimming at V came to 4 bases and at J to 7 bases, leaving 9 bases not matched to a gene. The CDR3 loop spans 16 amino acids. The CDR3 loop reads CASSSRGTSGGNEQFF. The CDR3 DNA is TGTGCCAGCAGCTCCCGAGGGACTAGCGGAGGGAATGAGCAGTTCTTC. Variable domain in full (rest from reference TRBV11-2 and TRBJ2-1): EAGVAQSPRYKIIEKRQSVAFWCNPISGHATLYWYQQILGQGPKLLIQFQNNGVVDDSQLPKDRFSAERLKGVDSTLKIQPAKLEDSAVYLCASSSRGTSGGNEQFFGPGTRLTVL.

The CDR3 loop is CASSRRPAGETQYF. The DNA of the CDR3 is TGTGCCAGCAGCCGCCGGCCAGCTGGGGAGACCCAGTACTTC. The rearrangement joins TRBV11-2 to TRBJ2-5; D unresolved. The V gene lost 5 bases and the J gene lost 5 bases, with 15 bases spanning the gap. The CDR3 has 14 residues. In germline, CDR1 is SGHAT, CDR2 FQNNGV.

This chain joins TRBV5-1 and TRBJ2-1, with TRBD1 matching 8 bases. Trimming at V came to 4 bases and at J to 5 bases, leaving 11 bases not matched to a gene. Per germline, CDR1 SGHRS and CDR2 YFSETQ. The CDR3 sequence is 16 residues long. CDR3 coding DNA: TGCGCCAGCAGCGTCCCCCAGGGGGCGAATGACAATGAGCAGTTCTTC. Its translation: CASSVPQGANDNEQFF.

The chain couples TRBV27 to TRBJ1-4; D gene ambiguous. The CDR3 consists of 12 residues. Trimming stripped 5 bases from V and 10 bases from J, with 11 bases between. Germline CDR1 reads MNHEY; CDR2 reads SMNVEV (reference sequence). This CDR3 is CASSNHRGKLFF. The DNA of the CDR3 is TGTGCCAGCAGTAACCACCGGGGAAAACTGTTTTTT.

CDR3 bases: TGTGCCAGCAGTTTAGGGACTAGCGGATACAATGAGCAGTTCTTC. Its translation is CASSLGTSGYNEQFF. The rearrangement joins TRBV28 to TRBJ2-1, with TRBD2 matching 11 bases. In germline, CDR1 is MDHEN, CDR2 SYDVKM. The CDR3 extends over 15 amino acids. The J segment lost 4 bases and the V segment lost 2 bases, leaving 1 base of the junction unmatched.

V is TRBV2 and J is TRBJ1-1; 7 bases map to TRBD1. Germline V gene data show CDR1 as SNHLY and CDR2 as FYNNEI. This CDR3 spans 13 amino acids. The V segment lost 6 bases and the J segment 3 bases; nucleotides outside the gene matches: 4. CDR3 nucleotides: TGTGCCAGCAGCGTCAGGGGGGACACTGAAGCTTTCTTT. It codes for CASSVRGDTEAFF.

The chain recombines TRBV6-5 with TRBJ1-1; weak D call: TRBD1 (6 bases). This CDR3 region has 15 residues. Trimming stripped 7 bases from V and 1 base from J, with 16 bases between. In germline, CDR1 is MNHEY, CDR2 SVGAGI. CDR3 nucleotides: TGTGCCAGCATCAAGGGGACAATCTCGAACACTGAAGCTTTCTTT. This encodes CASIKGTISNTEAFF.

The chain employs TRBV7-9 and TRBJ2-2, with 9 positions matching TRBD1. The germline CDR1 and CDR2 sequences are SEHNR and FQNEAQ (reference sequence). Trimming took 5 bases from V and 7 from J; bases not matched to a gene: 8. The CDR3 is 15 amino acids. CDR3 amino acids: CASSPGTGYFGELFF. DNA of the CDR3: TGTGCCAGCAGCCCCGGGACAGGGTATTTCGGGGAGCTGTTTTTT.

V is TRBV5-1 and J is TRBJ2-3; 8 bases are a match to TRBD1. The CDR3 is made up of 16 amino acids. The trim removed 3 bases at V and 2 bases at J, leaving 8 bases unmatched. Germline V gene data show CDR1 as SGHRS and CDR2 as YFSETQ. The chain's CDR3 is CASSSYRTGTTDTQYF. The DNA for the CDR3 is TGCGCCAGCAGCTCTTACCGGACAGGGACCACAGATACGCAGTATTTT.

V is TRBV6-5 and J is TRBJ1-2; the match to TRBD1 covers 8 bases. Per germline, CDR1 MNHEY and CDR2 SVGAGI. This CDR3 spans 14 amino acids. V shed 8 bases and J 2 bases; nucleotides not matched to a gene: 7. The DNA of the CDR3 is TGTGCCAGCGGAGGGACAGGCGGCAACTATGGCTACACCTTC. Its protein is CASGGTGGNYGYTF.

The genes are TRBV25-1 and TRBJ2-1; 10 nucleotides agree with TRBD2. The length of the CDR3 is 14 residues. Germline V gives CDR1 MGHDK, CDR2 SYGVNS. V trimming: 4 bases; J trimming: 15 bases; junction bases outside the gene matches: 12. The chain's CDR3 is CASSVRLLAGETFF. The CDR3 region has the DNA TGTGCCAGCAGTGTCAGGCTTCTAGCGGGAGAGACGTTCTTC.

The rearrangement uses TRBV19 and TRBJ1-5; no clear D gene. Trimming took off 5 bases at V and 1 base at J, with 6 bases between the two ends. Germline V gene lookup returns CDR1 LNHDA and CDR2 SQIVND (reference sequence). The CDR3 contains 13 residues. The CDR3: CASSVGSNQPQHF. Here the CDR3 DNA reads TGTGCCAGTAGTGTCGGGAGCAATCAGCCCCAGCATTTT.